This TCR beta chain comes out of a study of T cell responses to AZD1222 COVID-19 vaccine. On the study more broadly: Samples with a second dose at about 4 or about 12 weeks were pooled together.

Clones were read by immunoSEQ multiplex PCR, and TCRdb kept only the in-frame ones, dropping some. The sample records about 140,000 clones, about 92% being singletons. The count of this clone is one. Its antigen is unknown. Germline CDR1 is LNHDA and CDR2 is SQIVND (reference sequence). CDR3 size: 19 residues. The ends lost 2 bases at V and 8 bases at J; junction bases unmatched: 22. The study's findings and limits: Spike-specific TCR breadth and depth rose after two AZD1222 doses.

The chain couples TRBV19 to TRBJ2-3; 7 bases fit TRBD2. This receptor was identified in an adult in good health. The sequenced sample was peripheral blood, obtained on day 0 of AZD1222 vaccination. CDR3: CASSIRSTLAGVRRGTQYF. DNA of the CDR3: TGTGCCAGTAGTATAAGGTCTACACTGGCGGGAGTTCGGCGGGGTACGCAGTATTTT. Drawing the rest from reference TRBV19 and TRBJ2-3, the complete variable domain is DGGITQSPKYLFRKEGQNVTLSCEQNLNHDAMYWYRQDPGQGLRLIYYSQIVNDFQKGDIAEGYSVSREKKESFPLTVTSAQKNPTAFYLCASSIRSTLAGVRRGTQYFGPGTRLTVL.